Each of the 12 T cell receptor beta chains below was sequenced from the same sample in a study of Ad26.COV2.S vaccination and SARS-CoV-2 variants. Clones were read by immunoSEQ multiplex PCR, and TCRdb kept only the in-frame ones, dropping some. In the table there are about 410,000 clones, 89% of which are singletons. Treatment described: 15 to 20 received Ad26.COV2.S at low or high dose, single or two shots; about 5 received placebo; per-sample allocation not given. The study sampled participants on day 63 after the first vaccine or placebo injection. The material sequenced was peripheral blood, taken in a trial of Ad26.COV2.S vaccine versus placebo. These receptors were taken from a person aged 18-65 years who received the Ad26.COV2.S COVID-19 vaccine or a placebo.

This clone was seen once. The chain has TRBV30 and TRBJ2-7; D is perhaps TRBD2 (5 bases). The CDR3 has 16 amino acids. V was shortened by 0 bases and J by 6 bases, with 21 bases between the two germline ends. Per germline, CDR1 GTSNPN and CDR2 SVGIG (reference sequence). This CDR3 is CAWSVLKGRGTGEQYF. The CDR3 nucleotides read TGTGCCTGGAGTGTACTGAAGGGTCGGGGAACGGGCGAGCAGTACTTC.

This clone was detected only once. This sequence joins TRBV19 and TRBJ1-2; 10 bases map to TRBD1. J lost 3 bases, V lost 9 bases, and 4 bases had no gene match. CDR1 is LNHDA, CDR2 SQIVND, per germline (reference sequence). CDR3 length: 13 amino acids. The CDR3 DNA follows: TGTGCCAGCACCGGGACAGGGGACTATGGCTACACCTTC. This sequence encodes CASTGTGDYGYTF. The full variable domain, its missing parts supplied by reference TRBV19 and TRBJ1-2, is DGGITQSPKYLFRKEGQNVTLSCEQNLNHDAMYWYRQDPGQGLRLIYYSQIVNDFQKGDIAEGYSVSREKKESFPLTVTSAQKNPTAFYLCASTGTGDYGYTFGSGTRLTVV.

The chain links TRBV9 to TRBJ2-3, with D possibly matching TRBD2 (6 bases). Germline-derived CDR1 and CDR2 are SGDLS and YYNGEE. The CDR3 is 16 residues long. Trimming removed 3 bases at V and 4 bases at J, with 18 bases between. CDR3 sequence: CASSETERVASDTQYF. CDR3 in DNA: TGTGCCAGCAGCGAGACCGAGCGGGTCGCGTCAGATACGCAGTATTTT.

This clone appeared once. The V call is TRBV5-1, the J call TRBJ2-3; 8 bases fit TRBD2. Germline V lookup: CDR1 SGHRS, CDR2 YFSETQ. CDR3 length: 13 residues. The trim removed 5 bases at V and 2 bases at J, leaving 1 base unmatched. The CDR3 DNA follows: TGCGCCAGCAGTAGCGGGGTCACAGATACGCAGTATTTT. This translates into CASSSGVTDTQYF.

The rearrangement uses TRBV5-4 and TRBJ2-7, with 8 bases fitting TRBD2. V shed 3 bases and J 3 bases; nucleotides not matched to a gene: 2. CDR1 and CDR2 from the germline V gene are SGHNT and YYREEE (reference sequence). The CDR3 covers 13 residues. The CDR3 nucleotides are TGTGCCAGCAGCTCGGGAGGGAGCTACGAGCAGTACTTC. It translates to CASSSGGSYEQYF.

The V call is TRBV10-3, the J call TRBJ2-5, with TRBD1 matching 8 bases. This CDR3 comprises 17 residues. The germline V gene has CDR1 ENHRY and CDR2 SYGVKD. V shed 5 bases and J 1 base; nucleotides not matched to a gene: 12. CDR3 DNA: TGTGCCATCAGTAAAGGACAGGGCCCAAAATCCCAAGAGACCCAGTACTTC. Its translation: CAISKGQGPKSQETQYF.

J is TRBJ2-2 and V is TRBV29-1; TRBD2 matches 10 bases. J lost 1 base, V lost 4 bases, and 3 bases had no gene match. The CDR3 is 15 amino acids. The germline V gene has CDR1 SQVTM and CDR2 ANQGSEA. In DNA form, the CDR3 reads TGCAGCGTTGTTCTAGCGGGGGAGAACACCGGGGAGCTGTTTTTT. The encoded protein is CSVVLAGENTGELFF.

The chain carries TRBV28 and TRBJ1-1, with D possibly matching TRBD1 (6 bases). Germline loops: CDR1 MDHEN, CDR2 SYDVKM. This CDR3 comprises 15 residues. The V gene lost 6 bases and the J gene lost 7 bases, with 21 bases spanning the gap. The CDR3 spells CASRTGRRDVGEAFF. In DNA form, the CDR3 reads TGTGCCAGCAGGACAGGAAGAAGGGATGTCGGTGAAGCTTTCTTT.

This sequence joins TRBV29-1 and TRBJ2-2; TRBD1 might be the D (5 bases). Germline-derived CDR1 and CDR2 are SQVTM and ANQGSEA. The CDR3 runs to 13 residues. V gave up 7 bases and J gave up 4 bases, with 13 bases separating them. In DNA, the CDR3 is TGCAGCGGTCTTCAGGGTTCCACCGGGGAGCTGTTTTTT. Its protein product is CSGLQGSTGELFF.

The J gene is TRBJ1-6, the V gene TRBV6-5, with D possibly matching TRBD1 (5 bases). Germline lookup yields CDR1 MNHEY and CDR2 SVGAGI. V was clipped by 6 bases and J by 4 bases, with 13 bases between them. The CDR3 is made up of 15 amino acids. The chain's CDR3 is CASRDGHTYNSPLHF. The CDR3 coding sequence is TGTGCCAGCAGAGACGGACACACTTATAATTCACCCCTCCACTTT.

This rearrangement joins TRBV7-2 to TRBJ2-1; weak D call: TRBD2 (5 bases). Germline assignment: CDR1 SGHTA and CDR2 FQGNSA. The V end was cut by 1 base, the J end by 2 bases, with 9 bases between. The CDR3 consists of 15 residues. The CDR3 coding sequence is TGTGCCAGCAGCTTAGTAAGCGGTACCTACAATGAGCAGTTCTTC. Its translation: CASSLVSGTYNEQFF. Combining the CDR3 with reference TRBV7-2 and TRBJ2-1 gives the whole variable domain GAGVSQSPSNKVTEKGKDVELRCDPISGHTALYWYRQSLGQGLEFLIYFQGNSAPDKSGLPSDRFSAERTGGSVSTLTIQRTQQEDSAVYLCASSLVSGTYNEQFFGPGTRLTVL.

The DNA for the CDR3 is TGTGCCAGCAGGGGGACTAGCGGGACGAGGAATGAGCAGTTCTTC. Amino acids: CASRGTSGTRNEQFF. The chain recombines TRBV7-3 with TRBJ2-1; 13 bases fit TRBD2. The length of the CDR3 is 15 residues. CDR1 and CDR2 from the germline V gene are SGHTA and FQGTGA. The V segment lost 6 bases and the J segment 7 bases; nucleotides outside the gene matches: 6.